This T cell receptor (beta chain) appears in the sequencing data of a study of beta chain features in type 1 diabetes. Overall study results and limits: Moderately but significantly shorter TCRB CDR3s were found in Type 1 diabetes patients in all four CD4+ subsets.

One heparinised blood draw averaging roughly 100 mL was given by each donor. Germline assignment: CDR1 MNHEY and CDR2 SMNVEV (reference sequence). This CDR3 is 14 amino acids long. Trimming removed 5 bases from V and 0 bases from J, with 5 bases in between. To note about this clone: Its target is not known.

Isolated RNA was reverse transcribed in full, so expressed TCRB transcripts were sequenced. Sequencing was performed with immunoSEQ multiplex PCR; in TCRdb, only in-frame clones are kept and a portion is missing. The sample lists under 300,000 clones, about 24% occurring once. The rearrangement joins TRBV27 to TRBJ2-6, with unresolved D. This TCR was sampled from a woman aged 25-40 years with type 1 diabetes. Sequencing input: naive CD4+ T cells from blood. The DNA of the CDR3 is TGTGCCAGCAGTCCAAACTCTGGGGCCAACGTCCTGACTTTC. It codes for CASSPNSGANVLTF.